This passage covers 5 T cell receptor beta chains from one sample sequenced in a study of T cell clusters in autoimmune cytopenias. TRB was amplified by touch-down multiplex PCR, primer pools A and B combined. TCRdb re-called the multiplex PCR reads; every CDR3 protein appears as one record, without DNA. The sample shows about 6,100 distinct CDR3 sequences, and around 6.1% sits with its ten largest clones. Each sample's input was around 250 ng genomic DNA, 35,000 to 40,000 genome equivalents. These data were likewise used in another study, on T cell repertoires in aging, cancer and after chemotherapy.

Sequenced sample: peripheral blood. The receptors originated from a human donor in good health.

This clonotype is medium-sized by frequency. V is TRBV5-4 and J is TRBJ2-5; TCRdb calls TRBD2, which cannot be checked without DNA. CDR1 and CDR2 from the germline V gene are SGHNT and YYREEE (reference sequence). This CDR3 region has 14 residues. CDR3: CASSAGGVGETQYF. The full variable domain, with the rest looked up from reference TRBV5-4 and TRBJ2-5, is ETGVTQSPTHLIKTRGQQVTLRCSSQSGHNTVSWYQQALGQGPQFIFQYYREEENGRGNFPPRFSGLQFPNYSSELNVNALELDDSALYLCASSAGGVGETQYFGPGTRLLVL.

This clonotype counts as medium-sized by frequency. The V and J genes are TRBV30 and TRBJ1-5; the D call of TRBD1 rests on TCRdb alone, since no DNA is present to check it. The CDR3 contains 15 residues. Germline CDR1 and CDR2: GTSNPN and SVGIG (reference sequence). CDR3 loop: CAWSVGGFADQPQHF.

Frequency places this clonotype as medium-sized. The V call is TRBV29-1, the J call TRBJ1-2; TCRdb designates TRBD1, a call that cannot be tested without DNA. The CDR3 extends over 13 amino acids. Germline values: CDR1 SQVTM, CDR2 ANQGSEA. The CDR3 sequence is CSVDGGGANGYTF. The variable domain in full, with the rest retrieved from reference TRBV29-1 and TRBJ1-2, is SAVISQKPSRDICQRGTSLTIQCQVDSQVTMMFWYRQQPGQSLTLIATANQGSEATYESGFVIDKFPISRPNLTFSTLTVSNMSPEDSSIYLCSVDGGGANGYTFGSGTRLTVV.

This clonotype is identified as medium-sized from frequency. The chain employs TRBV30 and TRBJ2-1; TCRdb outputs TRBD1, but without DNA this stays unchecked. CDR3 size: 12 residues. Germline loops: CDR1 GTSNPN, CDR2 SVGIG (reference sequence). CDR3 region: CAWSVRGPLPFF.

By frequency, this clonotype is medium-sized. V and J are TRBV7-9 and TRBJ2-5; TCRdb picks TRBD2, but there is no DNA to check that call. Germline values: CDR1 SEHNR, CDR2 FQNEAQ (reference sequence). The CDR3 totals 14 residues. The CDR3 sequence is CASTEAGVSETQYF.